This is a list of T cell receptor beta chains from one sample in a study of radiation and T cells in renal cell carcinoma. The assay was immunoSEQ multiplex PCR, and TCRdb's table has in-frame clones only and misses some. Here the sample spans approximately 85,000 clones, about 89% being singletons. This specimen consisted of blood, obtained from a patient whose treatment included radiotherapy and nephrectomy. The source of these receptors is a woman between 70 and 85 years old with renal cell carcinoma. Each CDR3 is given with its conserved first and last residue. Each record gives: clone size, V gene, J gene, D gene, CDR3 DNA, CDR3 protein. The D gene is left open where the match is weak. The size of a clone is reported for some rows only, either as once, few or many, or as a class for expanded clones.

clone_size: NA; v_call: TRBV9; j_call: TRBJ2-3; d_call: TRBD1; cdr3_nt: TGTGCCAGCAGCACCGGACAGGGAGGCACATATACGCAGTATTTT; cdr3_aa: CASSTGQGGTYTQYF
clone_size: NA; v_call: TRBV2; j_call: TRBJ2-3; d_call: NA; cdr3_nt: TGTGCCAGCAGAGTTCAGACAACCCGCACAGATACGCAGTATTTT; cdr3_aa: CASRVQTTRTDTQYF
clone_size: NA; v_call: TRBV2; j_call: TRBJ1-4; d_call: NA; cdr3_nt: TGTGCCAGCAGTGTACGCCAACCGGGGTCAAATGAAAAACTGTTTTTT; cdr3_aa: CASSVRQPGSNEKLFF
clone_size: NA; v_call: TRBV28; j_call: TRBJ2-3; d_call: NA; cdr3_nt: TGTGCCAGCAGTTTAAAGAGGGGAACAGTAATCTATACGCAGTATTTT; cdr3_aa: CASSLKRGTVIYTQYF
clone_size: NA; v_call: TRBV6-4; j_call: TRBJ2-5; d_call: NA; cdr3_nt: TGTGCCAGCAGTGACTATCCAGAGTCGGCCCAGTACTTC; cdr3_aa: CASSDYPESAQYF
clone_size: NA; v_call: TRBV4-3; j_call: TRBJ2-3; d_call: NA; cdr3_nt: TGCGCCAGCAGCCAAGGATCGCCAAGTACTGGCACAGATACGCAGTATTTT; cdr3_aa: CASSQGSPSTGTDTQYF
clone_size: NA; v_call: TRBV7-2; j_call: TRBJ2-5; d_call: TRBD1; cdr3_nt: TGTGCCAGCAGCGCAGTCGACAGGGGGCAAGAGACCCAGTACTTC; cdr3_aa: CASSAVDRGQETQYF
clone_size: NA; v_call: TRBV4-2; j_call: TRBJ2-6; d_call: NA; cdr3_nt: TGTGCCAGCAGCCGGGAACCAGGATCCTCTGGGGCCAACGTCCTGACTTTC; cdr3_aa: CASSREPGSSGANVLTF
clone_size: NA; v_call: TRBV19; j_call: TRBJ2-3; d_call: NA; cdr3_nt: TGTGCCAGTAGTCCCCGGACTCCAGATACGCAGTATTTT; cdr3_aa: CASSPRTPDTQYF
clone_size: NA; v_call: TRBV6-1; j_call: TRBJ1-2; d_call: NA; cdr3_nt: TGTGCCAGCAGCCCCGGGACGAATAACTATGGCTACACCTTC; cdr3_aa: CASSPGTNNYGYTF
clone_size: NA; v_call: TRBV19; j_call: TRBJ1-5; d_call: NA; cdr3_nt: TGTGCCAGTAGTTCAGGACTCTCCTACAATCAGCCCCAGCATTTT; cdr3_aa: CASSSGLSYNQPQHF
clone_size: NA; v_call: TRBV19; j_call: TRBJ1-5; d_call: TRBD1; cdr3_nt: TGTGCCATAGGACAGGGCATTAGTCAGCCCCAGCATTTT; cdr3_aa: CAIGQGISQPQHF
clone_size: NA; v_call: TRBV15; j_call: TRBJ2-3; d_call: TRBD2; cdr3_nt: TGTGCCACCCGGCGGGGGGTCATAGATACGCAGTATTTT; cdr3_aa: CATRRGVIDTQYF
clone_size: NA; v_call: TRBV5-1; j_call: TRBJ2-3; d_call: NA; cdr3_nt: TGCGCCAGCAGCACACCCGGAGGTACAGATACGCAGTATTTT; cdr3_aa: CASSTPGGTDTQYF
clone_size: once; v_call: TRBV19; j_call: TRBJ2-2; d_call: NA; cdr3_nt: TGTGCCAGTAGTATAGAGAGGGCAAGAGGGACCGGGGAGCTGTTTTTT; cdr3_aa: CASSIERARGTGELFF
clone_size: NA; v_call: TRBV5-1; j_call: TRBJ2-1; d_call: NA; cdr3_nt: TGCGCCAGCAGCTTGATACAGGGTCCAATTGAGCAGTTCTTC; cdr3_aa: CASSLIQGPIEQFF
clone_size: NA; v_call: TRBV7-2; j_call: TRBJ1-2; d_call: NA; cdr3_nt: TGTGCCAGCAGCTTAATGCTGGACACCAGAGGTGGCTACACCTTC; cdr3_aa: CASSLMLDTRGGYTF
clone_size: NA; v_call: TRBV6-5; j_call: TRBJ1-2; d_call: TRBD1; cdr3_nt: TGTGCCAGCAGTTCTCTCGGACAGGGTTTTGGAGGCTACACCTTC; cdr3_aa: CASSSLGQGFGGYTF
clone_size: NA; v_call: TRBV7-6; j_call: TRBJ1-1; d_call: NA; cdr3_nt: TGTGCCAGCAGCTTAGTTGGGTCCAAGAACACTGAAGCTTTCTTT; cdr3_aa: CASSLVGSKNTEAFF
clone_size: NA; v_call: TRBV10-3; j_call: TRBJ1-1; d_call: NA; cdr3_nt: TGTGCCATCATAATGACCGGGAACACTGAAGCTTTCTTT; cdr3_aa: CAIIMTGNTEAFF
clone_size: NA; v_call: TRBV25-1; j_call: TRBJ1-3; d_call: NA; cdr3_nt: TGTGCCAGCAGTCCCCGGGCTGGAAACACCATATATTTT; cdr3_aa: CASSPRAGNTIYF
clone_size: NA; v_call: TRBV19; j_call: TRBJ1-1; d_call: NA; cdr3_nt: TGTGCCAGTAGTATATCAGGACCTGGGGGGGTGGCGATGAACACTGAAGCTTTCTTT; cdr3_aa: CASSISGPGGVAMNTEAFF
clone_size: NA; v_call: TRBV2; j_call: TRBJ2-5; d_call: NA; cdr3_nt: TGTGCCAGCGCTACTAGCACCCAAGAGACCCAGTACTTC; cdr3_aa: CASATSTQETQYF
clone_size: NA; v_call: TRBV5-1; j_call: TRBJ2-7; d_call: TRBD1; cdr3_nt: TGCGCCAGCAGCATCACCGGGACAGGAATCTACGAGCAGTACTTC; cdr3_aa: CASSITGTGIYEQYF
clone_size: NA; v_call: TRBV5-1; j_call: TRBJ2-3; d_call: NA; cdr3_nt: TGCGCCAGCAGCACCCCCCTGGAGCGAGGAACAGATACGCAGTATTTT; cdr3_aa: CASSTPLERGTDTQYF
clone_size: NA; v_call: TRBV2; j_call: TRBJ2-7; d_call: TRBD2; cdr3_nt: TGTGCCAGCAGTCCCGCGGGGGGTACGACCTACGAGCAGTACTTC; cdr3_aa: CASSPAGGTTYEQYF
clone_size: NA; v_call: TRBV9; j_call: TRBJ1-1; d_call: NA; cdr3_nt: TGTGCCAGCAGCGTAGGGGTAGGTCTGAACACTGAAGCTTTCTTT; cdr3_aa: CASSVGVGLNTEAFF
clone_size: once; v_call: TRBV6-6; j_call: TRBJ1-4; d_call: TRBD1; cdr3_nt: TGTGCCAGCAGTTTGGGACAGGGTGTCACTAATGAAAAACTGTTTTTT; cdr3_aa: CASSLGQGVTNEKLFF
clone_size: NA; v_call: TRBV28; j_call: TRBJ1-4; d_call: NA; cdr3_nt: TGTGCCAGCAGCCCCCTGGGGGAAAAACTGTTTTTT; cdr3_aa: CASSPLGEKLFF
clone_size: NA; v_call: TRBV19; j_call: TRBJ1-2; d_call: NA; cdr3_nt: TGTGCCAGTAGTATATCCGGGAACTATGGCTACACCTTC; cdr3_aa: CASSISGNYGYTF
clone_size: once; v_call: TRBV5-1; j_call: TRBJ2-7; d_call: NA; cdr3_nt: TGCGCCAGCAGACGTTCCGGCAGGGGAATCTACGAGCAGTACTTC; cdr3_aa: CASRRSGRGIYEQYF
clone_size: NA; v_call: TRBV15; j_call: TRBJ1-6; d_call: NA; cdr3_nt: TGTGCCACCAGCAGAGATCAAGTTCGGGATTCACCCCTCCACTTT; cdr3_aa: CATSRDQVRDSPLHF
clone_size: NA; v_call: TRBV19; j_call: TRBJ1-4; d_call: NA; cdr3_nt: TGTGCCAGTAGTATAGTGGATCTGAATGAAAAACTGTTTTTT; cdr3_aa: CASSIVDLNEKLFF